Below are 15 T cell receptor beta chains sequenced from a single sample in a study of blood T cells in healthy people across ages. PCR was performed a second time for about 7 to 11 cycles using a sample-barcoded 5' primer and a J-beta primer mix. Each CDR3 protein gets one entry after TCRdb re-called the 5' RACE reads with MiXCR. Among over 500,000 distinct CDR3 sequences listed, about 27% were seen once. The sample also formed part of further work on T cells of mothers and their children.

The sample comprised blood. These receptors all stem from a boy between 2 and 10 years old in good health.

The chain couples TRBV11-2 to TRBJ2-7; D gene uncertain. Germline CDR1 is SGHAT and CDR2 is FQNNGV. V lost 4 bases and J lost 7, with 17 bases in between. The CDR3 runs to 14 residues. The CDR3 loop is CASSSPLMPREQYF. CDR3 DNA: TGTGCCAGCAGCTCCCCTTTGATGCCCAGGGAGCAGTACTTC.

The rearrangement joins TRBV5-6 to TRBJ2-2, with a possible D match to TRBD1 (6 bases). The CDR3 is 17 amino acids. CDR1 is SGHDT, CDR2 YYEEEE, per germline. Trimming cost V 1 base and J 3 bases, with 16 bases left between them. The CDR3 DNA follows: TGTGCCAGCAGCTTGCGGCGGCAGGGGAAGGACACCGGGGAGCTGTTTTTT. It is translated as CASSLRRQGKDTGELFF.

The V call is TRBV20-1, the J call TRBJ2-3, with TRBD2 identical over 10 bases. Germline V gene lookup returns CDR1 DFQATT and CDR2 SNEGSKA (reference sequence). This CDR3 region has 17 residues. Unmatched junction bases numbered 6, after V lost 0 bases and J lost 0 bases. DNA for the CDR3: TGCAGTGCTAGAGATTCCTGGACTAGCGGAAGCACAGATACGCAGTATTTT. This encodes CSARDSWTSGSTDTQYF.

This sequence joins TRBV30 and TRBJ2-1; 10 bases line up with TRBD2. The germline V gene has CDR1 GTSNPN and CDR2 SVGIG (reference sequence). V gave up 4 bases and J gave up 3 bases; unmatched junction bases: 6. The CDR3 is 15 residues long. CDR3 bases: TGTGCCTGGAATACCGGGACTAGCGTCTACAATGAGCAGTTCTTC. Translation gives CAWNTGTSVYNEQFF. Looking up the rest from reference TRBV30 and TRBJ2-1 gives the full variable domain: SQTIHQWPATLVQPVGSPLSLECTVEGTSNPNLYWYRQAAGRGLQLLFYSVGIGQISSEVPQNLSASRPQDRQFILSSKKLLLSDSGFYLCAWNTGTSVYNEQFFGPGTRLTVL.

The V call is TRBV6-5, the J call TRBJ2-5; a weak D match, TRBD1 (5 bases). The J call is doubtful: the DNA matches TRBJ2-7 better. Germline loops: CDR1 MNHEY, CDR2 SVGAGI. The CDR3 is made up of 17 amino acids. The CDR3 DNA reads TGTGCCAGCAGCTCACAGGCCCCCCTGAATTCCGCCTACGAGCAGTACTTC. Protein product: CASSSQAPLNSAYEQYF.

This clonotype was recorded only once. The V call is TRBV4-3, the J call TRBJ2-5, with TRBD2 identical over 14 bases. The assigned J gene may be wrong: the sequence end matches TRBJ2-1 better. Germline V gene data show CDR1 as LGHNA and CDR2 as YSLEER. The CDR3 totals 16 residues. CDR3 in DNA: TGCGCCAGCAGCCTCGGGAGGGGACTAGCGGGGGATGAGCAGTTCTTC. This sequence encodes CASSLGRGLAGDEQFF.

This clonotype was seen only a few times. J is TRBJ1-2 and V is TRBV7-3; weak D call: TRBD1 (5 bases). V was clipped by 2 bases and J by 2 bases, with 12 bases between them. From germline, CDR1 is SGHTA and CDR2 FQGTGA. This CDR3 comprises 15 residues. CDR3 DNA: TGTGCCAGCAGCTTACGGGCAGGGCCGAACTATGGCTACACCTTC. This encodes CASSLRAGPNYGYTF.

Turning to this clonotype: One base away lies a much larger clone, so this may be a sequencing read error. The CDR3 DNA reads as TGTACCAGCAGTGATAGGGTTTTCACCGGGGAGCTGTTTTTT. This encodes CTSSDRVFTGELFF. The gene calls are TRBV2 and TRBJ2-2; D uncertain. CDR1 and CDR2 from the germline V gene are SNHLY and FYNNEI. The CDR3 totals 14 residues.

Only a few counts were recorded for this clonotype. The gene calls are TRBV12-3 or TRBV12-4 and TRBJ2-5; 9 bases match TRBD2. The ends lost 1 base at V and 4 bases at J; junction bases unmatched: 7. The CDR3 runs to 16 residues. The CDR3 is CASSLVAGGPGETQYF. The CDR3 nucleotides are TGTGCCAGCAGTTTAGTGGCGGGAGGGCCCGGAGAGACCCAGTACTTC.

The chain is built from TRBV6-1 and TRBJ1-1; possibly TRBD1 for D (5 bases). V lost 6 bases and J 1 base, leaving 12 bases between the germline ends. Germline V gene data show CDR1 as MNHNS and CDR2 as SASEGT. The CDR3 runs to 14 residues. The CDR3 reads CASRLTEENTEAFF. DNA for the CDR3: TGTGCCAGCAGGCTGACAGAAGAGAACACTGAAGCTTTCTTT.

The chain joins TRBV20-1 to TRBJ2-1; TRBD2 agrees at 9 bases. Germline assignment: CDR1 DFQATT and CDR2 SNEGSKA (reference sequence). Losses at the gene ends were 1 base for V and 4 bases for J; bases not matched to a gene: 5. This CDR3 contains 15 residues. The CDR3 loop reads CSARGASGAYNEQFF. Written as DNA, the CDR3 is TGCAGTGCTAGAGGGGCTAGCGGGGCGTACAATGAGCAGTTCTTC.

V gene TRBV7-2 combines with J gene TRBJ2-1; TRBD2 matches at 13 bases. The germline V gene has CDR1 SGHTA and CDR2 FQGNSA. With V trimmed by 0 bases and J by 12 bases, 5 bases remained unmatched. This CDR3 spans 15 amino acids. This CDR3 is CASSLALAGGAVQFF. In DNA, the CDR3 is TGTGCCAGCAGCTTAGCACTAGCGGGAGGGGCCGTGCAGTTCTTC.

This clonotype was counted only a few times. The V gene is TRBV6-1, the J gene TRBJ2-2; 7 bases match TRBD1. The CDR3 loop spans 16 amino acids. From germline, CDR1 is MNHNS and CDR2 SASEGT. The trim removed 5 bases at V and 0 bases at J, leaving 6 bases unmatched. Here the CDR3 DNA reads TGTGCCAGCAGTACCCCTCAGGGGGCGAACACCGGGGAGCTGTTTTTT. This translates into CASSTPQGANTGELFF.

The chain is built from TRBV5-1 and TRBJ2-5; 8 bases are a match to TRBD2. The better agreement between TRBJ2-1 and the DNA end casts doubt on the J call. Germline assignment: CDR1 SGHRS and CDR2 YFSETQ. The CDR3 has 13 residues. The DNA for the CDR3 is TGCGCCAGCAGCACGGGACTAGGAGATGAGCAGTTCTTC. Residues: CASSTGLGDEQFF.

The J gene is TRBJ2-5, the V gene TRBV7-6, with D possibly TRBD1 on 7 matching bases. The end of the DNA is better explained by TRBJ2-1, so the J call may be wrong. The germline gives CDR1 SGHVS, CDR2 FNYEAQ. The CDR3 covers 15 residues. CDR3 sequence (DNA): TGTGCCAGCAGCCTCTCCGCCAGGGGGGTCAATGAGCAGTTCTTC. Protein product: CASSLSARGVNEQFF.